The entry below describes one T cell receptor (beta chain). Its specificity is not known. This sample stems from a study of T cell responses to AZD1222 COVID-19 vaccine. Study-wide results and caveats: Distributed over spike, vaccine-associated CD4 TCRs predominated at 160-218 and 743-854. The reported proportion of spike-specific TCRs targeting unmutated variant regions was nearly half. Clonal diversity was possibly underestimated; the donors were predominantly white British and more often female. The repertoires were collected only after the peak T cell response.

Assay used: immunoSEQ multiplex PCR; TCRdb lists only in-frame clones, some missing. The sample shows about 190,000 clones, more than 75% of them seen only once. Germline V lookup: CDR1 MDHEN, CDR2 SYDVKM. Trimming took 6 bases from V and 8 from J, leaving 8 bases between them. There are 12 residues in the CDR3. This sample comprised peripheral blood, obtained on day 0 of MenACWY control vaccination. This sequence was found in an adult in good health. V gene TRBV28 combines with J gene TRBJ1-6; D perhaps matches TRBD1 (5 bases). The CDR3 DNA follows: TGTGCCAGCAGGCAGGGCGATTCACCCCTCCACTTT. Its protein product is CASRQGDSPLHF.